Sequencing of this TCR beta chain was carried out in a study of control samples from healthy donors and cancer patients. Here immunoSEQ multiplex PCR was the method, and the copy in TCRdb shows in-frame clones only, minus some. The data contain a few hundred thousand clones, more than 80% of them singletons. Sequenced input: PBMCs. This sequence originates from a man between 35 and 55 years old with head and neck cancer.

The CDR3 sequence is CASQGRAGANVLTF. The CDR3 coding sequence is TGTGCCAGCCAGGGAAGGGCTGGGGCCAACGTCCTGACTTTC. The gene calls are TRBV28 and TRBJ2-6, with D possibly matching TRBD1 (5 bases). The CDR3 loop spans 14 amino acids. Per germline, CDR1 MDHEN and CDR2 SYDVKM. Trimming took 8 bases from V and 2 from J, leaving 10 bases between them.